The T cell receptor (beta chain) under discussion was sequenced for a study of beta chain features in type 1 diabetes. Findings and caveats of the study: For Type 1 diabetes patients, all four CD4+ subsets carried TCRB CDR3s that were moderately but significantly shorter.

This clone was counted a few times. Its antigen is not identified. J was trimmed by 4 bases and V by 2 bases; bases with no gene match: 5. Germline V gives CDR1 PRHDT, CDR2 FYEKMQ (reference sequence). The CDR3 is made up of 15 amino acids. Expressed TCRB transcripts were sequenced because the isolated RNA had all been reverse transcribed beforehand. Generated by immunoSEQ multiplex PCR, the TCRdb table keeps only in-frame clones and is missing some. The table shows 600,000 to 700,000 clones, with 9.5% to 15% occurring only once. This TCR came from a man aged 25 to 40 with type 1 diabetes. The genes are TRBV13 and TRBJ2-3, with 8 bases aligning to TRBD2. Sequencing used naive CD4+ T cells from blood. Written as DNA, the CDR3 is TGTGCCAGCAGCTTACGGGCGGGGGGCCCAGATACGCAGTATTTT. Its protein product is CASSLRAGGPDTQYF.